This TCR beta chain was profiled in a study of blood T cells in healthy people across ages. Sample-barcoded 5' priming and a J-beta primer mix drove a second PCR of roughly 7 to 11 cycles. TCRdb processed the 5' RACE reads anew with MiXCR; each CDR3 protein has one entry. This table holds 1.5 million to 2 million distinct CDR3 sequences, approximately 28% found once. The CDR3 is 13 residues long. CDR1 and CDR2 from the germline V gene are SQVTM and ANQGSEA. The V end lost 7 bases, the J end lost 5 bases, and 18 bases lay between the germline ends. The V call is TRBV29-1, the J call TRBJ2-7; D may be TRBD1 (5 bases). This receptor was obtained from a woman aged 25-40 years in good health. What was sequenced was blood. CDR3 region: CSAVGRFVDEQYF. The CDR3 DNA follows: TGCAGCGCTGTGGGGCGGTTCGTGGACGAGCAGTACTTC.